The rows below give T cell receptor beta chains drawn from one sample of a study of shared clonotypes between healthy human individuals. The method was immunoSEQ multiplex PCR; TCRdb's version includes in-frame clones alone and lacks a portion of them. The table has 500,000 or so clones, approximately 95% seen once. The sequenced sample was naive CD4+ T cells sorted from blood. The source of these receptors is a woman in her twenties or thirties in good health. CDR3s include the opening cysteine and the closing phenylalanine or tryptophan. The D gene is left open where the match is weak. A clone size is listed for some rows: how often the clone was seen (once, few, many), or a class if it is expanded.

clone size	V gene	D gene	J gene	CDR3 length	CDR3 protein	CDR3 DNA
NA	TRBV6-4	NA	TRBJ2-1	15	CASSDSGTSYNEQFF	TGTGCCAGCAGTGACTCTGGCACCTCCTACAATGAGCAGTTCTTC
NA	TRBV2	NA	TRBJ1-5	14	CASSGQNSNQPQHF	TGTGCCAGCAGTGGACAAAATAGCAATCAGCCCCAGCATTTT
NA	TRBV5-6	NA	TRBJ2-7	15	CASSSIAEVPYEQYF	TGTGCCAGCAGTTCAATAGCGGAAGTCCCTTACGAGCAGTACTTC
NA	TRBV2	TRBD1	TRBJ1-5	13	CASRETTGQPQHF	TGTGCCAGCAGGGAAACGACAGGGCAGCCCCAGCATTTT
once	TRBV2	NA	TRBJ1-4	14	CASMGNGYNEKLFF	TGTGCCAGCATGGGGAACGGTTATAATGAAAAACTGTTTTTT
few	TRBV19	TRBD1	TRBJ2-4	12	CASKGTGNIQYF	TGTGCCAGTAAGGGGACAGGGAACATTCAGTACTTC
NA	TRBV6-6	NA	TRBJ1-2	16	CASSYSPREASYGYTF	TGTGCCAGCAGTTACTCACCCAGGGAAGCGAGCTATGGCTACACCTTC
NA	TRBV28	TRBD1	TRBJ2-7	15	CASVGPWDSSYEQYF	TGTGCCAGCGTGGGACCGTGGGACAGCTCCTACGAGCAGTACTTC
NA	TRBV11-2	NA	TRBJ2-3	14	CASSFGTSTDTQYF	TGTGCCAGCAGCTTTGGGACTAGCACAGATACGCAGTATTTT
NA	TRBV28	TRBD2	TRBJ2-7	18	CASSFLAGGGRGSYEQYF	TGTGCCAGCAGTTTCTTGGCGGGCGGCGGGAGGGGCTCCTACGAGCAGTACTTC
NA	TRBV28	NA	TRBJ2-7	13	CASSLNGPYEQYF	TGTGCCAGCAGTTTAAATGGACCCTACGAGCAGTACTTC
NA	TRBV5-4	NA	TRBJ2-6	15	CASSLDNNGANVLTF	TGTGCCAGCAGCTTGGATAATAATGGGGCCAACGTCCTGACTTTC
NA	TRBV6-6	TRBD2	TRBJ2-7	15	CASSSTGTTSYEQYF	TGTGCCAGCAGTTCGACCGGGACTACATCCTACGAGCAGTACTTC
NA	TRBV5-4	NA	TRBJ2-7	14	CASSSDGGSYEQYF	TGTGCCAGCAGCTCCGACGGGGGCTCCTACGAGCAGTACTTC
NA	TRBV28	NA	TRBJ1-1	16	CASSLPPGQGETEAFF	TGTGCCAGCAGTTTGCCGCCAGGGCAGGGTGAAACTGAAGCTTTCTTT
few	TRBV2	NA	TRBJ2-7	10	CASGEASQYF	TGTGCCAGCGGCGAGGCGTCGCAGTACTTC
NA	TRBV5-6	NA	TRBJ2-7	12	CASSPLGYEQYF	TGTGCCAGCAGCCCTCTCGGGTACGAGCAGTACTTC
few	TRBV30	NA	TRBJ1-1	14	CAWGTGWLGTEAFF	TGTGCCTGGGGGACGGGGTGGCTTGGCACTGAAGCTTTCTTT
NA	TRBV10-2	NA	TRBJ2-7	12	CASTLNSYEQYF	TGCGCCAGCACCCTGAACTCCTACGAGCAGTACTTC
few	TRBV19	NA	TRBJ1-5	16	CASSIDGPRDRQPQHF	TGTGCCAGTAGTATAGATGGGCCCAGGGACCGGCAGCCCCAGCATTTT
NA	TRBV4-2	NA	TRBJ2-7	15	CASSDSGSYTYEQYF	TGTGCCAGCAGCGATAGCGGATCCTACACCTACGAGCAGTACTTC
NA	TRBV11-2	NA	TRBJ2-4	14	CASSLIGVTNIQYF	TGTGCCAGCAGCTTAATCGGGGTTACGAACATTCAGTACTTC
NA	TRBV7-9	NA	TRBJ1-1	13	CASSLDEVTEAFF	TGTGCCAGCAGCTTAGATGAGGTCACTGAAGCTTTCTTT
once	TRBV11-2	TRBD1	TRBJ2-1	16	CASSLGDRGLRNEQFF	TGTGCCAGCAGCTTGGGGGACAGGGGTTTGAGGAATGAGCAGTTCTTC
NA	TRBV7-7	TRBD2	TRBJ2-1	15	CASSFGGGRGNEQFF	TGTGCCAGCAGCTTTGGTGGCGGGAGGGGGAATGAGCAGTTCTTC
once	TRBV19	NA	TRBJ2-7	15	CASIGLAAILGEQYF	TGTGCCAGTATAGGGCTAGCTGCAATCCTTGGAGAGCAGTACTTC
NA	TRBV9	NA	TRBJ2-3	15	CASSPIGGSTDTQYF	TGTGCCAGCAGCCCTATCGGGGGCAGCACAGATACGCAGTATTTT
NA	TRBV28	NA	TRBJ1-2	16	CASSSSGHVANYGYTF	TGTGCCAGCAGTTCATCCGGACACGTAGCTAACTATGGCTACACCTTC
NA	TRBV4-1	NA	TRBJ2-7	15	CASSPSTASPYEQYF	TGCGCCAGCAGCCCCTCAACGGCATCACCCTACGAGCAGTACTTC
NA	TRBV5-6	NA	TRBJ1-1	17	CASSLDAGRSMDTEAFF	TGTGCCAGCAGCTTGGACGCGGGGAGGTCGATGGACACTGAAGCTTTCTTT
once	TRBV19	NA	TRBJ1-3	14	CASKRQNSGNTIYF	TGTGCCAGTAAGCGACAGAACTCTGGAAACACCATATATTTT
NA	TRBV30	NA	TRBJ2-3	14	CAWSVVGVADTQYF	TGTGCCTGGAGTGTAGTGGGAGTGGCGGATACGCAGTATTTT
once	TRBV7-9	TRBD2	TRBJ2-7	15	CASSHTSGGTYEQYF	TGTGCCAGCAGCCATACTAGCGGGGGCACCTACGAGCAGTACTTC
NA	TRBV28	NA	TRBJ1-2	14	CASTDRGKGYGYTF	TGTGCCAGCACCGACCGTGGGAAGGGCTATGGCTACACCTTC
NA	TRBV14	TRBD2	TRBJ2-2	16	CASSQDGGVNTGELFF	TGTGCCAGCAGCCAAGACGGGGGGGTCAACACCGGGGAGCTGTTTTTT
NA	TRBV23-1	NA	TRBJ2-1	15	CATLLQLTDYNEQFF	TGCGCCACGCTCCTCCAGCTGACCGACTACAATGAGCAGTTCTTC
once	TRBV29-1	NA	TRBJ1-4	12	CSVNVGGGKLFF	TGCAGCGTTAATGTCGGGGGGGGAAAACTGTTTTTT
NA	TRBV7-9	TRBD1	TRBJ1-4	15	CASSFPGQADEKLFF	TGTGCCAGCAGCTTTCCGGGACAGGCAGATGAAAAACTGTTTTTT
NA	TRBV6-5	NA	TRBJ1-4	16	CASSYSGDVAYEKLFF	TGTGCCAGCAGTTACTCGGGCGACGTCGCTTATGAAAAACTGTTTTTT
NA	TRBV19	TRBD1	TRBJ2-7	16	CASSMARTGVSYEQYF	TGTGCCAGTAGTATGGCCCGGACAGGGGTCTCCTACGAGCAGTACTTC
NA	TRBV5-1	NA	TRBJ2-2	14	CASSLASWTGELFF	TGCGCCAGCAGCTTGGCCTCGTGGACCGGGGAGCTGTTTTTT
NA	TRBV29-1	NA	TRBJ2-7	11	CSVEAGNEQYF	TGCAGCGTTGAAGCAGGGAACGAGCAGTACTTC
NA	TRBV28	TRBD2	TRBJ2-1	16	CASSGLAGVPYNEQFF	TGTGCCAGCAGTGGACTAGCGGGGGTCCCATACAATGAGCAGTTCTTC
NA	TRBV5-4	TRBD1	TRBJ1-1	16	CASSSNRGQGNTEAFF	TGTGCCAGCAGCTCAAACAGGGGGCAAGGGAACACTGAAGCTTTCTTT
NA	TRBV7-9	NA	TRBJ2-7	13	CASRSGTTYEQYF	TGTGCCAGCAGATCCGGGACGACCTACGAGCAGTACTTC
NA	TRBV7-9	TRBD1	TRBJ1-2	12	CATNRGDYGYTF	TGTGCCACCAACAGGGGAGACTATGGCTACACCTTC
NA	TRBV5-4	NA	TRBJ1-4	14	CASTRDLRSEKLFF	TGTGCCAGCACCCGGGACTTAAGGAGTGAAAAACTGTTTTTT